A selection of T cell receptor beta chains follows, all from one sample in a study of PD-1 blockade in mismatch repair-deficient tumors. Data came from immunoSEQ multiplex PCR; TCRdb stores just in-frame clones and leaves some out. The repertoire consists of some 130,000 clones, with around nine tenths occurring once and the leading ten covering 12%. The source material was peripheral blood, sampled approximately 71 weeks after starting pembrolizumab. These receptor sequences come from an adult with mismatch repair-deficient cancer. Both conserved end residues are part of each CDR3. D genes are given only for firm matches. Clone size appears in some rows only: once, few, many, or a class for an expanded clone.

14 TRBJ1-2 TRBV30 NA NA CAWRPRDMGYGYTF TGTGCCTGGAGGCCCCGGGACATGGGCTATGGCTACACCTTC
14 TRBJ1-5 TRBV7-6 NA NA CASSSVVGYQPQHF TGTGCCAGCAGCTCGGTTGTTGGTTACCAGCCCCAGCATTTT
16 TRBJ2-5 TRBV29-1 NA NA CSAVLGGTGLPETQYF TGCAGCGCAGTCCTAGGCGGAACCGGTTTGCCAGAGACCCAGTACTTC
16 TRBJ2-7 TRBV7-8 NA TRBD2 CASSWLSSGATYEQYF TGTGCCAGCAGCTGGTTGTCTAGCGGGGCCACCTACGAGCAGTACTTC
14 TRBJ2-7 TRBV5-4 NA TRBD1 CASSLGQNFYEQYF TGTGCCAGCAGCCTGGGACAGAACTTTTACGAGCAGTACTTC
17 TRBJ2-6 TRBV19 NA NA CASSIIPSRTGANVLTF TGTGCCAGTAGTATTATTCCCAGCCGGACTGGGGCCAACGTCCTGACTTTC
16 TRBJ2-7 TRBV21-1 NA NA CASSSTWTGSSYEQYF TGTGCCAGCAGCTCCACCTGGACAGGAAGCTCCTACGAGCAGTACTTC
14 TRBJ2-3 TRBV18 few NA CASSPRSSTDTQYF TGTGCCAGCTCACCACGGTCCAGTACAGATACGCAGTATTTT
11 TRBJ1-1 TRBV20-1 NA NA CSARLGVEAFF TGCAGTGCTAGGTTGGGTGTTGAGGCTTTCTTT
16 TRBJ2-5 TRBV4-1 NA NA CASSQAPGRLQETQYF TGCGCCAGCAGCCAAGCTCCGGGCAGACTCCAAGAGACCCAGTACTTC
11 TRBJ2-4 TRBV5-1 NA NA CASSLVHTQYF TGCGCCAGCAGCTTGGTTCACACTCAGTACTTC
15 TRBJ2-7 TRBV6-5 NA NA CASSYPSSSTYEQYF TGTGCCAGCAGTTACCCTTCGAGTTCCACCTACGAGCAGTACTTC
15 TRBJ2-5 TRBV5-1 NA NA CASSPWEPGQETQYF TGCGCCAGCAGCCCATGGGAGCCCGGGCAAGAGACCCAGTACTTC
17 TRBJ2-1 TRBV5-6 NA NA CASSLVSWTASYNEQFF TGTGCCAGCAGCTTGGTTTCTTGGACAGCTTCCTACAATGAGCAGTTCTTC
15 TRBJ1-4 TRBV7-8 NA NA CASSPAEGVYEKLFF TGTGCCAGCAGCCCCGCTGAGGGGGTATACGAAAAACTGTTTTTT
15 TRBJ1-1 TRBV4-1 NA NA CASSRLDTLGAEAFF TGCGCCAGCAGCCGGCTGGATACCCTGGGCGCTGAAGCTTTCTTT
11 TRBJ1-5 TRBV5-8 few NA CASSSNQPQHF TGTGCCAGCAGCTCCAATCAGCCCCAGCATTTT
15 TRBJ1-1 TRBV7-9 NA NA CASSLVGTKNTEAFF TGTGCCAGCAGCTTAGTAGGGACAAAGAACACTGAAGCTTTCTTT
14 TRBJ2-2 TRBV29-1 NA NA CSDTARLGGGELFF TGCAGCGACACGGCCCGACTAGGTGGCGGGGAGCTGTTTTTT
16 TRBJ2-7 TRBV6-5 NA NA CASSYSATASSYEQYF TGTGCCAGCAGTTACTCGGCGACAGCGAGCTCCTACGAGCAGTACTTC
16 TRBJ1-5 TRBV4-2 NA NA CASSQEQVSGYQPQHF TGTGCCAGCAGCCAAGAACAGGTGTCGGGGTATCAGCCCCAGCATTTT